The source of this TCR beta chain is a study of cytomegalovirus exposure and HLA in healthy donors. With 60 Vbeta and 13 Jbeta primers, the PCR was carried out. Assay used: immunoSEQ multiplex PCR; TCRdb lists only in-frame clones, some missing. There are around 99,000 clones in the sample; approximately 81% occur only once, and 2% to 2.5% lies in the top ten. J lost 4 bases, V lost 6 bases, and 5 bases had no gene match. This CDR3 region has 13 residues. CDR1 and CDR2 (germline): MDHEN, SYDVKM. The chain recombines TRBV28 with TRBJ1-2, with 7 nucleotides matching TRBD1. The TCR comes from a man aged 30 to 39 in good health and CMV-seronegative. Sequenced input: PBMCs. CDR3 in DNA: TGTGCCAGCAGACTCACAGGGGCCTATGGCTACACCTTC. Translated, it gives CASRLTGAYGYTF.